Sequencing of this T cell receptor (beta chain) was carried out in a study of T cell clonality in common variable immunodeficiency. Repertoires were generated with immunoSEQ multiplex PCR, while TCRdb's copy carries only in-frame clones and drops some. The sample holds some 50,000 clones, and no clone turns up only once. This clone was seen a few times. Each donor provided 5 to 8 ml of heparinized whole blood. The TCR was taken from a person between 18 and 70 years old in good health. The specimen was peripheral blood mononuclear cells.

The DNA read from the CDR3 is TGTGCCTGGAGTGGAGCGGGGGGCAGGGGTCGGGAGACC. This gives the protein CAWSGAGGRGRET. The whole CDR3 is CAWSGAGGRGRETQYF. This rearrangement joins TRBV30 to TRBJ2-5; 9 positions match TRBD2. The read terminates 3 residues before the CDR3 end, so the remaining end is supplied by the germline J gene. Trimming at V came to 1 base and at J to 5 bases, leaving 11 bases not matched to a gene. The CDR3 spans 16 residues. Germline-derived CDR1 and CDR2 are GTSNPN and SVGIG (reference sequence).